What follows are 19 T cell receptor beta chains derived from one specimen sequenced in a study of blood T cell repertoires in COVID-19. The data were produced by immunoSEQ multiplex PCR, yet TCRdb's version contains in-frame clones alone and is incomplete. The sample yields approximately 260,000 clones, about 85% seen once. Sequencing input: peripheral blood. These receptors were taken from a man aged 18 to 30 with active or convalescent COVID-19.

With respect to this clone: This same CDR3 is encoded by further DNA sequences in the sample. The rearrangement joins TRBV6-1 to TRBJ2-1, with D hard to call. Trimming shortened V by 0 bases and J by 4 bases, and 7 bases separated the two germline ends. The CDR3 sequence is 14 residues long. The germline CDR1 and CDR2 sequences are MNHNS and SASEGT. CDR3 nucleotides: TGTGCCAGCAGTGAAGCTTCGGGTTACAATGAGCAGTTCTTC. Protein product: CASSEASGYNEQFF.

In its sample, this clone was seen once. Other DNA sequences of this sample code for an identical CDR3. This sequence joins TRBV12-3 or TRBV12-4 and TRBJ2-7; D gene ambiguous. Trimming took off 5 bases at V and 0 bases at J, with 5 bases between the two ends. The CDR3 loop spans 12 amino acids. The CDR3 sequence: CASSPSSYEQYF. The CDR3 bases are TGTGCCAGCAGTCCTAGCTCCTACGAGCAGTACTTC.

This chain connects TRBV29-1 to TRBJ2-4; D might be TRBD1 (8 bases). There are 12 residues in the CDR3. Trimming pared 5 bases from V and 9 bases from J, leaving 14 bases between. The V gene's germline CDR1 is SQVTM and CDR2 ANQGSEA. CDR3 residues: CSVLQGEGIQYF. CDR3 nucleotide sequence: TGCAGCGTTCTACAGGGGGAGGGCATTCAGTACTTC.

This chain connects TRBV5-1 to TRBJ2-2, with 8 bases matching TRBD2. J lost 7 bases, V lost 0 bases, and 8 bases had no gene match. This CDR3 contains 16 residues. Germline CDR1 SGHRS, CDR2 YFSETQ. CDR3 in amino acids: CASSLEAGARVGELFF. The DNA for the CDR3 is TGCGCCAGCAGCTTGGAAGCGGGAGCGAGGGTCGGGGAGCTGTTTTTT.

This clone was observed once. This sequence joins TRBV10-3 and TRBJ1-2; possible D gene TRBD1, 6 bases. V was cut by 8 bases and J by 6 bases, with 28 bases left in between. Germline lookup yields CDR1 ENHRY and CDR2 SYGVKD. This CDR3 has 17 residues. In DNA form, the CDR3 reads TGTGCCATCTCAAGGGACAAAAATTCAATCGATCAGAATGGCTACACCTTC. Its protein is CAISRDKNSIDQNGYTF.

The gene calls are TRBV7-6 and TRBJ2-1; D is perhaps TRBD1 (6 bases). V gave up 1 base and J gave up 3 bases, with 10 bases separating them. The CDR3 has 15 residues. Per the germline V gene, CDR1 is SGHVS and CDR2 is FNYEAQ. The CDR3 sequence is CASSLEGHNYNEQFF. CDR3 in DNA: TGTGCCAGCAGCTTAGAGGGACATAACTACAATGAGCAGTTCTTC. Variable domain in full (rest from reference TRBV7-6 and TRBJ2-1): GAGVSQSPRYKVTKRGQDVALRCDPISGHVSLYWYRQALGQGPEFLTYFNYEAQQDKSGLPNDRFSAERPEGSISTLTIQRTEQRDSAMYRCASSLEGHNYNEQFFGPGTRLTVL.

The chain links TRBV5-1 to TRBJ2-3; a weak D match, TRBD1 (5 bases). From germline, CDR1 is SGHRS and CDR2 YFSETQ. The CDR3 consists of 13 residues. Trimming shortened V by 6 bases and J by 2 bases, and 10 bases separated the two germline ends. The chain's CDR3 is CASTLQDTDTQYF. The CDR3 region has the DNA TGCGCCAGCACGCTACAGGACACAGATACGCAGTATTTT. The entire variable domain, with the rest obtained from reference TRBV5-1 and TRBJ2-3, is as follows: KAGVTQTPRYLIKTRGQQVTLSCSPISGHRSVSWYQQTPGQGLQFLFEYFSETQRNKGNFPGRFSGRQFSNSRSEMNVSTLELGDSALYLCASTLQDTDTQYFGPGTRLTVL.

J is TRBJ2-7 and V is TRBV5-4; TRBD2 agrees at 8 bases. V dropped 3 bases and J dropped 5; count of bases not matched to a gene: 7. CDR3 length: 14 amino acids. The V gene's germline CDR1 is SGHNT and CDR2 YYREEE (reference sequence). The CDR3 sequence: CASSWAGGRNEQYF. In DNA, the CDR3 is TGTGCCAGCAGCTGGGCGGGAGGTCGAAACGAGCAGTACTTC.

V is TRBV28 and J is TRBJ1-4, with a weak D call TRBD1 (5 bases). With 5 bases removed from V and 0 bases from J, the gap between germline ends came to 7 bases. Germline V gene sequence: CDR1 MDHEN, CDR2 SYDVKM. The CDR3 extends over 14 amino acids. The CDR3 DNA is TGTGCCAGCAGTCAGGACACAACTAATGAAAAACTGTTTTTT. Translation: CASSQDTTNEKLFF.

V gene TRBV5-4 combines with J gene TRBJ2-2; D may be TRBD1 (6 bases). Germline CDR1 and CDR2: SGHNT and YYREEE (reference sequence). Trimming pared 1 base from V and 4 bases from J, leaving 11 bases between. CDR3 length: 15 residues. The DNA of the CDR3 is TGTGCCAGCAGCTTGAGGACAGATCGCACCGGGGAGCTGTTTTTT. Amino acids: CASSLRTDRTGELFF.

The CDR3 reads CASSRGDWIYEQYF. CDR3 in DNA: TGTGCCAGCAGCCGGGGGGACTGGATCTACGAGCAGTACTTC. The chain combines TRBV6-5 with TRBJ2-7, with 7 positions matching TRBD2. The CDR3 has 14 residues. The ends lost 6 bases at V and 3 bases at J; junction bases unmatched: 8. Per the germline V gene, CDR1 is MNHEY and CDR2 is SVGAGI.

This sequence joins TRBV7-2 and TRBJ2-1; TRBD2 matches at 7 bases. CDR1 is SGHTA, CDR2 FQGNSA, per germline. The CDR3 is 15 amino acids. V was clipped by 6 bases and J by 4 bases; unmatched bases: 9. CDR3 DNA: TGTGCCAGCAGTACCCGACCGGGACTATACAATGAGCAGTTCTTC. Translating it yields CASSTRPGLYNEQFF.

This sequence joins TRBV27 and TRBJ1-6; maybe TRBD1 (5 bases). This CDR3 contains 12 residues. V lost 5 bases and J lost 13, with 12 bases in between. Looked up from germline, CDR1 is MNHEY and CDR2 is SMNVEV (reference sequence). For the CDR3, the DNA is TGTGCCAGCAGTGTAAGGGGTAGCCCCCTCCACTTT. This translates into CASSVRGSPLHF.

The chain couples TRBV14 to TRBJ2-5; the D is unclear. The CDR3 has 13 amino acids. V shed 3 bases and J shed 2 bases, with 7 bases lying between them. In germline, CDR1 is SGHDN, CDR2 FVKESK. The CDR3 DNA is TGTGCCAGCAGCCATCCAGATCAAGAGACCCAGTACTTC. Translating it yields CASSHPDQETQYF.

The chain joins TRBV12-3 or TRBV12-4 to TRBJ1-1, with TRBD1 matching over 7 bases. With 9 bases clipped from V and 11 bases from J, the junction kept 9 bases outside the gene matches. This CDR3 has 11 amino acids. The CDR3 bases are TGTGCCAGTCAAACAGGGGACTCGGCTTTCTTT. Amino acids: CASQTGDSAFF.

The rearrangement joins TRBV27 to TRBJ2-5; D call uncertain. This CDR3 contains 11 residues. Germline-derived CDR1 and CDR2 are MNHEY and SMNVEV (reference sequence). V gave up 8 bases and J gave up 5 bases, with 9 bases separating them. CDR3 amino acids: CASALRETQYF. The CDR3 DNA reads TGTGCCAGCGCACTGAGGGAGACCCAGTACTTC.

The rearrangement joins TRBV24-1 to TRBJ2-3; 9 nucleotides agree with TRBD2. V was clipped by 12 bases and J by 1 base; unmatched bases: 4. The V gene's germline CDR1 is KGHDR and CDR2 SFDVKD. The CDR3 spans 13 residues. The CDR3 region has the DNA TGTGCCGCGGCGGGAGGGGGCACAGATACGCAGTATTTT. Encoded protein: CAAAGGGTDTQYF.

The chain links TRBV5-6 to TRBJ1-2; D ambiguous. This CDR3 is 12 amino acids long. Trimming removed 0 bases from V and 9 bases from J, with 9 bases in between. Germline-derived CDR1 and CDR2 are SGHDT and YYEEEE. The CDR3 DNA reads as TGTGCCAGCAGCTTGGCGGGTTATCGCTACACCTTC. This encodes CASSLAGYRYTF.

This clone came up once. J is TRBJ1-2 and V is TRBV19; D is ambiguous. V lost 6 bases, J lost 7 bases, and 18 bases lay in between. Germline CDR1 reads LNHDA; CDR2 reads SQIVND (reference sequence). This CDR3 is built from 14 residues. In nucleotides, the CDR3 is TGTGCCAGTAGCCGCCCTCAGGATAGTTCTGGCTACACCTTC. It is translated as CASSRPQDSSGYTF.